This TCR beta chain was identified during a study of blood T cell repertoires in COVID-19. Overall study context: Acute and convalescent COVID-19 samples came from the United States, Italy and Spain. Sample material is recorded as cDNA or gDNA derived from T cells, B-cell-depleted T cells, or PBMCs.

V dropped 3 bases and J dropped 1 base, with 11 bases sitting between them. CDR1 and CDR2 from the germline V gene are SEHNR and FQNEAQ (reference sequence). This CDR3 contains 15 residues. Per the study methods: Amplification of reference gene primers provided the estimated nucleated cell counts. Clones were sequenced by immunoSEQ multiplex PCR, and TCRdb holds only the in-frame ones, with some missing. V and J calls and clone size are copied from that table; D and trimming were computed from the DNA. The sample records just under 50,000 clones, more than 75% being singletons. Sequenced: peripheral blood. This receptor was obtained from a human donor in a cohort sampled during active COVID-19. The chain recombines TRBV7-9 with TRBJ2-3, with D possibly being TRBD1 (5 bases). In DNA form, the CDR3 reads TGTGCCAGCAGCTTTCAGGGAAAAGGCACAGATACGCAGTATTTT. Translating gives CASSFQGKGTDTQYF.